This T cell receptor beta chain appears in the sequencing data of a study of identical twins. This clonotype has ten or more counts. TCRdb re-called the 5' RACE reads through MiXCR, storing one row per CDR3 protein. The sample has approximately 300,000 distinct CDR3 sequences, roughly 8.6% seen once. The CDR3 has 13 amino acids. V was cut by 1 base and J by 4 bases, with 4 bases left in between. The sample was also linked to a second study, of yellow fever vaccine responses in identical twins.

This sequence joins TRBV12-3 or TRBV12-4 and TRBJ1-4, with unresolved D. Sequencing was done on a sample of CD8+ T cells sorted from blood. This clonotype originated in a woman younger than 35 in good health. The CDR3: CASSLGFNEKLFF. CDR3 DNA sequence: TGTGCCAGCAGTTTAGGGTTTAATGAAAAACTGTTTTTT.